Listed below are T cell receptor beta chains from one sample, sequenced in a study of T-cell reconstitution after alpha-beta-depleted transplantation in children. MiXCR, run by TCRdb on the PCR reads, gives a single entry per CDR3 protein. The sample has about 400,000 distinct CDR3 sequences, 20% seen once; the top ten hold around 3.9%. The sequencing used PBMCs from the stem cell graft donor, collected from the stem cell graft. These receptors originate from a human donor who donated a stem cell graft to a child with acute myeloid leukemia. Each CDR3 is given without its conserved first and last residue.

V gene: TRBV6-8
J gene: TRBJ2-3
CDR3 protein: ASSCGTSGVTDTQY

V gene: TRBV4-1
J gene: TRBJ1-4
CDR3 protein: ASSQGAEKLF

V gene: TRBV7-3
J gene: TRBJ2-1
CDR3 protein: ASSLPDRGSYNEQF

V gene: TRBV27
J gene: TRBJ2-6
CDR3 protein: ASSLRGTRSSGANVLT

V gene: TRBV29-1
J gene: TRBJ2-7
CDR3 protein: SVADLYEQY

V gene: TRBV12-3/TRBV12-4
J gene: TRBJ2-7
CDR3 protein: ASSLLRDSLYEQY

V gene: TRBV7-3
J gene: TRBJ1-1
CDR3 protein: ASSLTAAGPEAF

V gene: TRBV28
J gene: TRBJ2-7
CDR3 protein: ASSLKLRGTYEQY

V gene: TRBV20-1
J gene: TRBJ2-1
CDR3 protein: SARTGRAYNEQF

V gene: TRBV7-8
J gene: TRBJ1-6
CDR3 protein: ASSSYRDSPLH

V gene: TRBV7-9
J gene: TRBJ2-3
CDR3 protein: ASSLGGPTTDTQY

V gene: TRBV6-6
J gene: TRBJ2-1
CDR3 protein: ASSRGLGREQF

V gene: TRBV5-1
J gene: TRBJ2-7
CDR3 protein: ASSIEPGLAGEQY

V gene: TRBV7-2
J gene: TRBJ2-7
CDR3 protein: ASSLVREYEQY

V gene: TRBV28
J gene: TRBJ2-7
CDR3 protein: ASSFPRGSSYEQY

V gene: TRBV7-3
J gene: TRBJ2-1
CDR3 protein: ASSPRQGNRQF

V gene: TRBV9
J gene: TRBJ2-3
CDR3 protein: ASSVDWPSGSSTDTQY

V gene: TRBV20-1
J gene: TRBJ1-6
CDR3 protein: SARTDRGYSPLH

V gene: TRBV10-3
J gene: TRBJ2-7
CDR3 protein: AIRSGTGSYEQY

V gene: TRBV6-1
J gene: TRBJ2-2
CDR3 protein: ASSEATPGGTGELF

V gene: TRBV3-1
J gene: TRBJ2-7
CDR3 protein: ASSQEGNSYEQY

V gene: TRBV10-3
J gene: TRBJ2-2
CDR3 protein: AISAGTGKKMGGELF

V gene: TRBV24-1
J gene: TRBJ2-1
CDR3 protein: ATSDYSTFSYNEQF

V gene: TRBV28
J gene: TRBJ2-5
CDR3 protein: ASSFRDRVLTKETQY

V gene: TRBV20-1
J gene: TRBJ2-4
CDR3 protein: SAQPGRKNIQY

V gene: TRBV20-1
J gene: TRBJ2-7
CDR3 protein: SALRVAGLHEQY

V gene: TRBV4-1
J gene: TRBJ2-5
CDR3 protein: ASSLLAELQETQY

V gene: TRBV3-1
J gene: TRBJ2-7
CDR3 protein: ASSRVVGGTYEQY

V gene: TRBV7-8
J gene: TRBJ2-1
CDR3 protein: ASSLGGSQYNEQF